This T cell receptor beta chain is from a study of cytomegalovirus exposure and HLA in healthy donors. Study observations and caveats: Excluded were some V segments that proved indistinguishable, including TRBV6-2 and TRBV6-3. Whilst most TCR sequences proved rare, a subset of public TCRs occurred across many donors. In a later analysis, several top co-occurrence clusters appeared linked to parvovirus B19, influenza, CMV and Epstein-Barr virus. Across HLA loci, a later analysis found differing TCR association rates, with DRB1 most and HLA-C fewest.

V was pared by 0 bases and J by 5 bases, with 9 bases between. The length of the CDR3 is 15 residues. The germline V gene encodes CDR1 SGHRS and CDR2 YFSETQ. Regarding this clone: The target antigen is unknown.

Both 60 Vbeta primers and 13 Jbeta primers went into the PCR. Generated by immunoSEQ multiplex PCR, the TCRdb table keeps only in-frame clones and is missing some. The table includes tens of thousands of clones, around 76% detected once. The gene calls are TRBV5-1 and TRBJ1-6; D not certain. This receptor was taken from a man in his forties or fifties in good health and CMV-seronegative. Sequencing input: PBMCs. CDR3 in DNA: TGCGCCAGCAGCTTGGATGGAGATAATAATTCACCCCTCCACTTT. Translating it yields CASSLDGDNNSPLHF.